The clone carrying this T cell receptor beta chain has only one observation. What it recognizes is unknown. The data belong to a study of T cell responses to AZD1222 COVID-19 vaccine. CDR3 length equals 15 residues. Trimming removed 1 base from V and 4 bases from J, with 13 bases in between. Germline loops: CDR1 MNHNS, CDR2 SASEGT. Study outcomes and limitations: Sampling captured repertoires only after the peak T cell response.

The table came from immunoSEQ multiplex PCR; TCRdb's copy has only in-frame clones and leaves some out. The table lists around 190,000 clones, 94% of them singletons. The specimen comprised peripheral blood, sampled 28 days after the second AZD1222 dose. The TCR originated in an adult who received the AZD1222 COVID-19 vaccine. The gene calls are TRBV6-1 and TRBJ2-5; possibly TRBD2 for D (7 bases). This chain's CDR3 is CASSEVRGGGETQYF. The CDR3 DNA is TGTGCCAGCAGTGAAGTGAGAGGGGGGGGAGAGACCCAGTACTTC.